This passage covers 3 T cell receptor beta chains from one sample sequenced in a study of identical twins (TCRdb year 2016). Libraries were prepared through 5' RACE. Instrument on record: Illumina HiSeq 2000. TCRdb trimmed the raw reads at Q25, called clones with MiXCR and kept productive beta chains. Here each entry gathers all rows of one CDR3 protein and keeps the most common genes and DNA. This sample is represented by about 720,000 distinct CDR3 sequences; 8.5% to 9% of them were singletons. The ten largest clones add up to 0.98% of the sample. This sample also appeared in a second study, on yellow fever vaccine responses in identical twins.

Sequencing used PBMCs. Receptors were obtained from a woman between 18 and 30 years old in good health.

This clonotype was observed a few times. The rearrangement uses TRBV7-9 and TRBJ2-3; 9 bases fit TRBD1. The CDR3 is 16 residues long. Germline values: CDR1 SEHNR, CDR2 FQNEAQ (reference sequence). With 6 bases clipped from V and 4 bases from J, the junction kept 11 bases outside the gene matches. The DNA for the CDR3 is TGTGCCAGCAGTCGCGGACAGGGGCGACAAGCAGATACGCAGTATTTT. This translates into CASSRGQGRQADTQYF.

The chain employs TRBV3-1 and TRBJ2-2; D is undetermined. Germline values: CDR1 LGHDT, CDR2 YNNKEL (reference sequence). The CDR3 consists of 12 residues. Trimming stripped 3 bases from V and 6 bases from J, with 5 bases between. CDR3 nucleotide sequence: TGTGCCAGCAGCCATTTATCCGGGGAGCTGTTTTTT. Translation gives CASSHLSGELFF.

This clonotype was recorded at least ten times. The chain is built from TRBV20-1 and TRBJ2-7, with 11 positions matching TRBD2. Trimming at V came to 0 bases and at J to 5 bases, leaving 3 bases not matched to a gene. This CDR3 contains 14 residues. CDR1 and CDR2 from the germline V gene are DFQATT and SNEGSKA (reference sequence). The CDR3 region is CSARDSGRVHEQYF. The CDR3 nucleotides are TGCAGTGCTAGAGATAGCGGGAGGGTCCACGAGCAGTACTTC.